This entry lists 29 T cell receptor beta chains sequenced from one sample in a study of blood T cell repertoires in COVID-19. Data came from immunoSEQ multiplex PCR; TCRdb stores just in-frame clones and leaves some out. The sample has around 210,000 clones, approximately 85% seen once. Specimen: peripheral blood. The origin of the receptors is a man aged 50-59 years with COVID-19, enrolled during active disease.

This CDR3 reads CASSGGRSTEAFF. The CDR3 coding sequence is TGTGCCAGCTCAGGGGGCCGGAGCACTGAAGCTTTCTTT. The chain has TRBV9 and TRBJ1-1; 8 nucleotides align to TRBD1. The CDR3 is 13 amino acids. Germline lookup yields CDR1 SGDLS and CDR2 YYNGEE. Trimming at V came to 7 bases and at J to 4 bases, leaving 6 bases not matched to a gene.

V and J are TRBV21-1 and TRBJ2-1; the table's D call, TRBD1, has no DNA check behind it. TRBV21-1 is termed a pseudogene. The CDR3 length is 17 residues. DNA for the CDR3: TGTGCCAGCAGCAAAGGAGGACAGGTAATATCCTACAATGAGCAGTTCTTC. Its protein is CASSKGGQVISYNEQFF.

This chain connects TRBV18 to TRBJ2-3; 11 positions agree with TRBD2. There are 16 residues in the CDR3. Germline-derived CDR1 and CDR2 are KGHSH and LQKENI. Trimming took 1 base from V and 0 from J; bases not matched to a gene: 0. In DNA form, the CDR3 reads TGTGCCAGCTCACCACTAGCGGGGGGGAGCACAGATACGCAGTATTTT. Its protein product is CASSPLAGGSTDTQYF.

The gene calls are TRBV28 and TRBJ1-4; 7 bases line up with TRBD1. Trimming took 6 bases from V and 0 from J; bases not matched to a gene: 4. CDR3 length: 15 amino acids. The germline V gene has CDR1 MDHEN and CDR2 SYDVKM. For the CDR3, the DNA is TGTGCCAGCAGGCACCAGGGGGCAACTAATGAAAAACTGTTTTTT. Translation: CASRHQGATNEKLFF.

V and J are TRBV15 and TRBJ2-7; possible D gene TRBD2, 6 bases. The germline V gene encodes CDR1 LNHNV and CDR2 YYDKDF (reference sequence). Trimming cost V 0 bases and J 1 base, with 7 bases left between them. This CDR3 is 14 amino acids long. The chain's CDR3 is CATSRDAGSYEQYF. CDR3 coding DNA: TGTGCCACCAGCAGAGATGCGGGGTCCTACGAGCAGTACTTC.

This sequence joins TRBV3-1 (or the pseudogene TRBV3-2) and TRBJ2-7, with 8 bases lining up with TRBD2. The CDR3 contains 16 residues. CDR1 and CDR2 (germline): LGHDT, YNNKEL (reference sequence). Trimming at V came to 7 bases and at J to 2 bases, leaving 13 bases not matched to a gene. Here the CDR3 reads CASTASASGFTYEQYF. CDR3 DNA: TGTGCCAGCACCGCCTCTGCTAGCGGGTTTACCTACGAGCAGTACTTC.

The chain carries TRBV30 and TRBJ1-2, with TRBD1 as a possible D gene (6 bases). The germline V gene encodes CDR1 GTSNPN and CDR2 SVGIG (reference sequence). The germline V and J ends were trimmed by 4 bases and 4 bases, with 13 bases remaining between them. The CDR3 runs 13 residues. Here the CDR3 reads CAWNKDSFYGYTF. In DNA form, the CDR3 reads TGTGCCTGGAATAAGGACAGCTTCTATGGCTACACCTTC. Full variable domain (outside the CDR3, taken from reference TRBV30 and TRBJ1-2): SQTIHQWPATLVQPVGSPLSLECTVEGTSNPNLYWYRQAAGRGLQLLFYSVGIGQISSEVPQNLSASRPQDRQFILSSKKLLLSDSGFYLCAWNKDSFYGYTFGSGTRLTVV.

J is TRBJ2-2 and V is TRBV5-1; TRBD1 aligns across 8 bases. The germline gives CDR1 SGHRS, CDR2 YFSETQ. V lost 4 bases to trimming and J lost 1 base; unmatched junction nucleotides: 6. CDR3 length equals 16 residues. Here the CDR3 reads CASSSRTGMNTGELFF. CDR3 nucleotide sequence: TGCGCCAGCAGCAGTCGGACAGGGATGAACACCGGGGAGCTGTTTTTT.

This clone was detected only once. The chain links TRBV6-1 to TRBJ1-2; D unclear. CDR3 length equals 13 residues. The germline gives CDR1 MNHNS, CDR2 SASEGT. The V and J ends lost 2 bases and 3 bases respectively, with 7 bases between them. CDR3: CASSEIADYGYTF. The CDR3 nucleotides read TGTGCCAGCAGTGAAATTGCGGACTATGGCTACACCTTC.

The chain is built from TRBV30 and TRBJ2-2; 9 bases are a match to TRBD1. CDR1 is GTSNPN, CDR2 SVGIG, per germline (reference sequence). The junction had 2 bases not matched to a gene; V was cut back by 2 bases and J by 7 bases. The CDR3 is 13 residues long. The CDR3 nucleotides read TGTGCCTGGAGTAGACAGGGGGTCGGGGAGCTGTTTTTT. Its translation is CAWSRQGVGELFF.

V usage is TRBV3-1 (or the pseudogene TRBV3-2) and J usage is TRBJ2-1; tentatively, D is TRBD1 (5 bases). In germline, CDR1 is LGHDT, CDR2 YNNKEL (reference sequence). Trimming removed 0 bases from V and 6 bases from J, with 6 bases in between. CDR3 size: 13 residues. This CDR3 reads CASSQDRVNEQFF. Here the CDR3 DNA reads TGTGCCAGCAGCCAAGACAGGGTCAATGAGCAGTTCTTC.

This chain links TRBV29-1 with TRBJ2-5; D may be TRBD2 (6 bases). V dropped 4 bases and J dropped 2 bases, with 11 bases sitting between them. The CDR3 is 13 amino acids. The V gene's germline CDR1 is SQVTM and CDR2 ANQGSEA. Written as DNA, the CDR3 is TGCAGCGTTGGTGGGGGGTCACAAGAGACCCAGTACTTC. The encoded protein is CSVGGGSQETQYF.

For the CDR3, the DNA is TGTGCCAGCAGTCCTTCGGCAGGGAACACCGGGGAGCTGTTTTTT. This sequence encodes CASSPSAGNTGELFF. This chain connects TRBV7-3 to TRBJ2-2; D gene ambiguous. The length of the CDR3 is 15 residues. The V gene lost 6 bases and the J gene lost 1 base, with 12 bases spanning the gap. Germline V gene sequence: CDR1 SGHTA, CDR2 FQGTGA.

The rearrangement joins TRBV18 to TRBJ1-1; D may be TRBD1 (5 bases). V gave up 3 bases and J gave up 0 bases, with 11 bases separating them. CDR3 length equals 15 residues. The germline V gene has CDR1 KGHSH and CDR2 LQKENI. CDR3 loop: CASSPTTALNTEAFF. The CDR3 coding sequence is TGTGCCAGCTCACCCACGACAGCCCTGAACACTGAAGCTTTCTTT. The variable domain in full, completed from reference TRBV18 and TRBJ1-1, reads NAGVMQNPRHLVRRRGQEARLRCSPMKGHSHVYWYRQLPEEGLKFMVYLQKENIIDESGMPKERFSAEFPKEGPSILRIQQVVRGDSAAYFCASSPTTALNTEAFFGQGTRLTVV.

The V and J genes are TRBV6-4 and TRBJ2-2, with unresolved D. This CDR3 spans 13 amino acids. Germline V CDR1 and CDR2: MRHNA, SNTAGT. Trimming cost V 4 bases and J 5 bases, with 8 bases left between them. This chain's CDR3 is CASSVSGTGELFF. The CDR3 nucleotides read TGTGCCAGCAGTGTTTCCGGGACCGGGGAGCTGTTTTTT.

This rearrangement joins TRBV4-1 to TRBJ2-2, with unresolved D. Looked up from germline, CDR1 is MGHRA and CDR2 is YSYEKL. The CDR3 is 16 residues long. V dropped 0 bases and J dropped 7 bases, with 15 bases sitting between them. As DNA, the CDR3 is TGCGCCAGCAGCCAAGATCCCTCTTCGAGTGGCGGGGAGCTGTTTTTT. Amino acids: CASSQDPSSSGGELFF.

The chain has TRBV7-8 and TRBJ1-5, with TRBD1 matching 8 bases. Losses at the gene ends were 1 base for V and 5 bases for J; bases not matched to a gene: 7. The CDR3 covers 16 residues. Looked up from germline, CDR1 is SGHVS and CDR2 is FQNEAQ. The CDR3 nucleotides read TGTGCCAGCAGCTTAGTCCCCGACAGGGGAGATCAGCCCCAGCATTTT. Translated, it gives CASSLVPDRGDQPQHF.

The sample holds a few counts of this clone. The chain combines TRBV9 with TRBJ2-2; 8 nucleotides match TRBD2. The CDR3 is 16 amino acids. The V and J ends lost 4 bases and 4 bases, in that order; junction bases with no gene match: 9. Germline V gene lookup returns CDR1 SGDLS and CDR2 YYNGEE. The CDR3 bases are TGTGCCAGCAGCCCCCTAGGGCGGGGGGTCACCGGGGAGCTGTTTTTT. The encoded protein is CASSPLGRGVTGELFF.

The CDR3 nucleotides are TGTGCCAGCAGCTTGCCCGGACAGGGAAGCACCGGGGAGCTGTTTTTT. Protein product: CASSLPGQGSTGELFF. The chain employs TRBV5-8 and TRBJ2-2; TRBD1 aligns across 8 bases. This CDR3 comprises 16 residues. The V segment lost 1 base and the J segment 4 bases; nucleotides outside the gene matches: 6. Germline CDR1 is SGHTS and CDR2 is YDEGEE.

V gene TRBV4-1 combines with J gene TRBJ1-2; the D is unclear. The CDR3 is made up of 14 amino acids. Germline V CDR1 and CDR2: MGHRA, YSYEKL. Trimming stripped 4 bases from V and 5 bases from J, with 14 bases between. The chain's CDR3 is CASSPASGDYGYTF. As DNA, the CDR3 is TGCGCCAGCAGCCCAGCTTCCGGGGATTATGGCTACACCTTC.

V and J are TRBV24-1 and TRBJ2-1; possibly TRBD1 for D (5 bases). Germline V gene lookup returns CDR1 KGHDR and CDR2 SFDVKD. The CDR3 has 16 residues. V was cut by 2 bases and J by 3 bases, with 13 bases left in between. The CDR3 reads CATSDSPGDSYNEQFF. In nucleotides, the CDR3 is TGTGCCACCAGTGATTCGCCGGGCGACAGCTACAATGAGCAGTTCTTC.

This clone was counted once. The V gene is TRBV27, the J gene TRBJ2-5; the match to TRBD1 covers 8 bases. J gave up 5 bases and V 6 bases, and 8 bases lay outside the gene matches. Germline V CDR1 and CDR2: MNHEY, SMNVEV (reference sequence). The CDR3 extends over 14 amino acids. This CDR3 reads CASSQTGGRETQYF. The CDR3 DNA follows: TGTGCCAGCAGCCAAACAGGGGGACGGGAGACCCAGTACTTC.

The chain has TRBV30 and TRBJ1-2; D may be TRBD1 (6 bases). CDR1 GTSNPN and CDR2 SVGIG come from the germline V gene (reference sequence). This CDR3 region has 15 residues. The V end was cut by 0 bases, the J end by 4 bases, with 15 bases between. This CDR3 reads CAWSVKQGLGYGYTF. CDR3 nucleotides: TGTGCCTGGAGTGTAAAACAGGGTTTAGGCTATGGCTACACCTTC.

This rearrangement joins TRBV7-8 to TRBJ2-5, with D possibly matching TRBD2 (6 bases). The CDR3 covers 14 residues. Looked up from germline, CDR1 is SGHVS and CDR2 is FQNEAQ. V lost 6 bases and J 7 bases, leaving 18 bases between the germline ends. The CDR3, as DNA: TGTGCCAGCAGTGGTATTAGCGGTGTAGGGACCCAGTACTTC. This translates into CASSGISGVGTQYF. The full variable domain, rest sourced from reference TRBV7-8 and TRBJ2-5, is GAGVSQSPRYKVAKRGQDVALRCDPISGHVSLFWYQQALGQGPEFLTYFQNEAQLDKSGLPSDRFFAERPEGSVSTLKIQRTQQEDSAVYLCASSGISGVGTQYFGPGTRLLVL.

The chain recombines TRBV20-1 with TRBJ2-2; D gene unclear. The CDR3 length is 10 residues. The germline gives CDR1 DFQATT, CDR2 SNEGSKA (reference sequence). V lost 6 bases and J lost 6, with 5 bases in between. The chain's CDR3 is CSAEAGELFF. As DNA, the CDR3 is TGCAGTGCCGAGGCCGGGGAGCTGTTTTTT.

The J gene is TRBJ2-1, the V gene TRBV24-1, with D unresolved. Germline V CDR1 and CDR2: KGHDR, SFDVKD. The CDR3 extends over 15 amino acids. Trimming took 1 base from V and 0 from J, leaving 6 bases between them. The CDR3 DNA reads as TGTGCCACCAGTGATTTCCACGGCTCCTACAATGAGCAGTTCTTC. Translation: CATSDFHGSYNEQFF.

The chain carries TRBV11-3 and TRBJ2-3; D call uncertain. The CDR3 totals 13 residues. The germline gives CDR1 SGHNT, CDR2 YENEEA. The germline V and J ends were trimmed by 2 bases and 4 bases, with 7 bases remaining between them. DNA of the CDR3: TGTGCCAGCAGCTTATCCGCAGCAGATACGCAGTATTTT. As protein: CASSLSAADTQYF.

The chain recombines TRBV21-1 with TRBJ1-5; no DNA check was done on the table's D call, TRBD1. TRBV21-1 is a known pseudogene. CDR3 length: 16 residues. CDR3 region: CASSNPDRGRNQPQHF. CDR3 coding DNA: TGTGCCAGCAGCAACCCAGACAGGGGGCGGAATCAGCCCCAGCATTTT.

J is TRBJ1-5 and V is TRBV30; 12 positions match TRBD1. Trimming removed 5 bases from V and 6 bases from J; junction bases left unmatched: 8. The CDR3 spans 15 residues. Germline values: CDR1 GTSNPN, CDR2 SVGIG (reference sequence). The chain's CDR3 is CAWDPGTGGGQPQHF. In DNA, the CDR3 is TGTGCCTGGGACCCAGGGACAGGGGGCGGTCAGCCCCAGCATTTT.